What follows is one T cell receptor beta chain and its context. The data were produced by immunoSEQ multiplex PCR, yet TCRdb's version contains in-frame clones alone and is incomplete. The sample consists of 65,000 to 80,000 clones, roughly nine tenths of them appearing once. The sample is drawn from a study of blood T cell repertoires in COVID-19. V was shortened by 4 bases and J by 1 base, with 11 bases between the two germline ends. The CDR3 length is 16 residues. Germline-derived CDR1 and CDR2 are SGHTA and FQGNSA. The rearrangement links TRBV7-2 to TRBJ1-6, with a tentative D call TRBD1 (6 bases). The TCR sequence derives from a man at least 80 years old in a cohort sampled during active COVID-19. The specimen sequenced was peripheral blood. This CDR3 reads CASSSSQGSYNSPLHF. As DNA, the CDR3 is TGTGCCAGCAGCTCCTCACAGGGTTCCTATAATTCACCCCTCCACTTT.